A single sample gave rise to the 5 T cell receptor beta chains below, sequenced in a study of blood T cell repertoires in COVID-19. Libraries were prepared by immunoSEQ multiplex PCR; TCRdb keeps only in-frame clonotypes and omits some of them. The sample contains about 330,000 clones, around 89% of which appear only once. What was sequenced was peripheral blood. These receptors were taken from a woman aged 45-65 years with active or convalescent COVID-19.

V is TRBV18 and J is TRBJ2-7; D possibly corresponds to TRBD1 (6 bases). There are 14 residues in the CDR3. The V end lost 3 bases, the J end lost 2 bases, and 11 bases lay between the germline ends. CDR1 and CDR2 (germline): KGHSH, LQKENI. CDR3 amino acids: CASSPRPGAYEQYF. As DNA, the CDR3 is TGTGCCAGCTCACCCCGGCCAGGGGCCTACGAGCAGTACTTC.

The genes are TRBV5-1 and TRBJ2-7; 7 bases are shared with TRBD1. The CDR3 spans 15 residues. Germline V CDR1 and CDR2: SGHRS, YFSETQ. J lost 5 bases, V lost 0 bases, and 8 bases had no gene match. The CDR3 loop is CASSLVAGGDHEQYF. The CDR3 DNA sequence: TGCGCCAGCAGCTTGGTGGCAGGGGGTGACCACGAGCAGTACTTC.

This clone was detected once. The chain combines TRBV6-2 or TRBV6-3 with TRBJ2-5; D might be TRBD1 (6 bases). This CDR3 region has 16 residues. In germline, CDR1 is MNHEY, CDR2 SVGEGT. The V end lost 2 bases, the J end lost 4 bases, and 17 bases lay between the germline ends. CDR3 bases: TGTGCCAGCAGTTACCCGATTGGGATGGACAGAGAGACCCAGTACTTC. Translation gives CASSYPIGMDRETQYF.

This clone has just one count. The chain has TRBV6-5 and TRBJ2-1, with 8 bases matching TRBD2. The germline V gene has CDR1 MNHEY and CDR2 SVGAGI. This CDR3 has 13 amino acids. The V gene end was trimmed by 6 bases and the J gene end by 9 bases; junction bases not matched to a gene: 7. The CDR3 spells CASSVPGTSEQFF. In nucleotides, the CDR3 is TGTGCCAGCAGCGTCCCCGGGACTAGTGAGCAGTTCTTC.

The V call is TRBV27, the J call TRBJ2-7; the match to TRBD1 covers 7 bases. Germline CDR1 is MNHEY and CDR2 is SMNVEV (reference sequence). The CDR3 length is 16 residues. Trimming at V came to 3 bases and at J to 4 bases, leaving 12 bases not matched to a gene. The CDR3 nucleotides read TGTGCCAGCAGTTTGAAAGGGACAGTAGGTCGATACGAGCAGTACTTC. It codes for CASSLKGTVGRYEQYF.